This TCR beta chain was observed in a study of T cell responses to AZD1222 COVID-19 vaccine. Study-level findings and limits: The donor group comprised mostly white British people and more females; the analysis possibly underestimated clonal diversity. Spike as a whole was targeted by vaccine-associated CD4 TCRs, dominant at 160-218 and 743-854.

The method was immunoSEQ multiplex PCR; TCRdb's version includes in-frame clones alone and lacks a portion of them. Here the sample spans approximately 100,000 clones, 93% being singletons. CDR1 and CDR2 (germline): SNHLY, FYNNEI. V gave up 6 bases and J gave up 5 bases, with 11 bases separating them. The CDR3 has 13 residues. In the case of this clone: Its antigen remains unknown.

Here the sequenced sample was peripheral blood, taken on day 0 of AZD1222 vaccination. The chain is built from TRBV2 and TRBJ2-1, with D uncertain. This sequence was found in an adult in good health. CDR3 sequence reads: CASRVQTHNEQFF. The CDR3 nucleotides are TGTGCCAGCAGGGTACAGACCCACAATGAGCAGTTCTTC.